This record looks at one TCR beta chain sequence and its context. This sample stems from a study of shared clonotypes between healthy human individuals. TCRdb keeps only in-frame clones here, not all; method: immunoSEQ multiplex PCR. The table includes some 2,000,000 clones, about 95% detected once. Germline lookup yields CDR1 SQVTM and CDR2 ANQGSEA. The ends were cut back, 7 bases at V and 0 bases at J, with 10 bases in the middle. The CDR3 has 12 amino acids. V usage is TRBV29-1 and J usage is TRBJ2-7, with D unresolved. The TCR comes from a man between 18 and 35 years old in good health. Sequencing was carried out using naive CD4+ T cells sorted from blood. Subset defined: CD45RA+ positively selected. CDR3 sequence reads: CSALGNSYEQYF. The CDR3 DNA is TGCAGCGCCCTTGGGAACTCCTACGAGCAGTACTTC.